The 6 T cell receptor beta chains presented below share a single source sample, sequenced in a study of CD8 T cells in ankylosing spondylitis (dated by TCRdb to between 2016 and 2019). Their antigens remain unidentified. The receptor library was made with 5' RACE. Instrument used: Illumina HiSeq 2500. The public sequencing data were trimmed at Q25 with fastp and processed into clonotypes with MiXCR by TCRdb, which kept only in-frame beta chains. Each record represents a unique CDR3 protein, reported with the most common genes and DNA among its rows. Counted in this sample were 200,000 to 250,000 distinct CDR3 sequences; about 16% of them appeared once. The ten most abundant clones make up 42% of the sample. On the study overall, not on this receptor specifically: A TCR beta motif of fewer than 10 highly homologous amino acid variants appeared characteristic of blood from ankylosing spondylitis patients.

The sequenced sample consisted of blood, either unsorted or a sorted T cell fraction (not recorded which). The receptors come from a male donor with ankylosing spondylitis.

This clonotype was observed a handful of times. The rearrangement uses TRBV4-3 and TRBJ1-1; D might be TRBD1 (6 bases). The CDR3 extends over 13 amino acids. CDR1 and CDR2 (germline): LGHNA, YSLEER. V was clipped by 6 bases and J by 5 bases, with 13 bases between them. CDR3 amino acids: CASRVRGGTEAFF. The CDR3 bases are TGCGCCAGCAGAGTAAGAGGGGGAACTGAAGCTTTCTTT.

In its sample, this clonotype was seen a few times. The chain recombines TRBV12-3 or TRBV12-4 with TRBJ2-7; TRBD1 might be the D (7 bases). Trimming pared 5 bases from V and 6 bases from J, leaving 23 bases between. The CDR3 runs 16 residues. This CDR3 reads CASSPRGQEGYGEQYF. In DNA, the CDR3 is TGTGCCAGCAGTCCCCGAGGACAGGAGGGGTATGGCGAGCAGTACTTC.

This clonotype was picked up a small number of times. The chain employs TRBV27 and TRBJ2-3; D is uncertain. The germline gives CDR1 MNHEY, CDR2 SMNVEV (reference sequence). This CDR3 is built from 14 residues. The V and J ends lost 5 bases and 0 bases respectively, with 9 bases between them. For the CDR3, the DNA is TGTGCCAGCAGTCCGTTAACTAGCACAGATACGCAGTATTTT. It codes for CASSPLTSTDTQYF.

J is TRBJ2-1 and V is TRBV4-1; D gene ambiguous. The V gene's germline CDR1 is MGHRA and CDR2 YSYEKL. The CDR3 is 13 amino acids. The V end was cut by 4 bases, the J end by 10 bases, with 14 bases between. This chain's CDR3 is CASSPLLSPEQFF. The CDR3 nucleotides read TGCGCCAGCAGCCCCCTGTTAAGTCCAGAGCAGTTCTTC.

The rearrangement joins TRBV20-1 to TRBJ2-7; no firm D call. CDR1 DFQATT and CDR2 SNEGSKA come from the germline V gene (reference sequence). Deletions cut 0 bases from V and 4 bases from J, with 13 bases between. The CDR3 contains 14 residues. CDR3 coding DNA: TGCAGTGCTAGAGACCCCATCGATACTTACGAGCAGTACTTC. Its translation: CSARDPIDTYEQYF.

This clonotype was seen a handful of times. Here the CDR3 reads CASSLAVREQYF. The CDR3 DNA follows: TGTGCCAGCAGTTTAGCGGTCCGGGAGCAGTACTTC. This chain connects TRBV12-3 or TRBV12-4 to TRBJ2-7, with unresolved D. The V end lost 0 bases, the J end lost 7 bases, and 7 bases lay between the germline ends. The CDR3 contains 12 residues.